This record concerns one TCR beta chain sequence. The antigen is not known. Alopecia areata patients had lesional scalp punch biopsies and peripheral blood taken from them. Investigators sorted PBMCs to obtain both CD4+ and CD8+ T cells. Reverse transcription of extracted RNA yielded cDNA, which provided the sequencing template. Only in-frame clones appear in the TCRdb table, and some are missing; sequencing was by immunoSEQ multiplex PCR. The sample shows some 82,000 clones, about 51% of them seen only once. The junction had 3 bases not matched to a gene; V was cut back by 3 bases and J by 3 bases. CDR3 length equals 15 residues. Germline V lookup: CDR1 LGHNA, CDR2 YSLEER. This entry comes from a study of CD8+ T cells in alopecia areata. Study results and limitations: Scalp repertoires also include resident alphabeta T cells from normal skin. Clonality in lesional scalp, especially alopecia totalis/universalis, exceeded that of normal scalp.

The sequence was collected from a human donor with alopecia areata. This rearrangement joins TRBV4-3 to TRBJ2-5, with 11 bases matching TRBD2. Sequenced sample: NKG2D-high CD8+ T cells sorted from blood. CDR3 bases: TGCGCCAGCAGCCACGGGACTAGCGGAGAAGAGACCCAGTACTTC. Amino acid sequence: CASSHGTSGEETQYF.